One sample yielded the 9 T cell receptor beta chains listed below, sequenced in a study of OX40 agonist ivuxolimab in advanced cancers. The library was prepared using the immunoSEQ multiplex PCR assay. The table comes from immuneACCESS by way of TCRdb, which keeps in-frame sequences with V and J called. Part of the clones is missing from these tables; in studies checked, under half for an unresolved V gene and the rest for unknown reasons. In all, the sample holds around 26,000 clones, and approximately 85% of those were seen once. The top ten clonotypes cover 48% of the sample. The sample was CD4+ or CD8+ T cells sorted from blood, taken in a trial of the OX40 agonist ivuxolimab. Source of these receptors: an adult with an advanced solid tumor such as melanoma, head and neck, liver or kidney cancer.

This chain connects TRBV6-6 to TRBJ2-3, with TRBD1 matching 9 bases. Germline CDR1 MNHNY, CDR2 SVGAGI (reference sequence). This CDR3 contains 15 residues. V trimming: 7 bases; J trimming: 4 bases; junction bases outside the gene matches: 9. The CDR3 loop reads CASTKSWTGADTQYF. DNA for the CDR3: TGTGCCAGCACAAAATCGTGGACAGGGGCAGATACGCAGTATTTT.

The chain is built from TRBV19 and TRBJ2-3; a possible D gene is TRBD2 (6 bases). V lost 1 base, J lost 1 base, and 12 bases lay in between. The CDR3 is made up of 16 amino acids. Germline CDR1 LNHDA, CDR2 SQIVND (reference sequence). The CDR3 DNA follows: TGTGCCAGTAGTATAGGTAGAGGGGAGGGCACAGATACGCAGTATTTT. Protein: CASSIGRGEGTDTQYF.

In nucleotides, the CDR3 is TGCGCCAGCAGTGAGTCGGGTTCTATGAACACTGAAGCTTTCTTT. Translation: CASSESGSMNTEAFF. This chain links TRBV10-2 with TRBJ1-1, with D hard to call. CDR1 WSHSY and CDR2 SAAADI come from the germline V gene. V was cut by 0 bases and J by 0 bases, with 8 bases left in between. The CDR3 contains 15 residues.

The chain carries TRBV29-1 and TRBJ1-1; D gene unclear. Germline V gene data show CDR1 as SQVTM and CDR2 as ANQGSEA. CDR3 length: 11 residues. Trimming shortened V by 4 bases and J by 7 bases, and 10 bases separated the two germline ends. The CDR3 loop is CSVAGALEAFF. The DNA of the CDR3 is TGCAGCGTTGCCGGAGCCCTTGAAGCTTTCTTT.

CDR3 sequence: CASSTTPGGEQFF. The CDR3 bases are TGTGCCAGTAGTACCACCCCCGGGGGTGAGCAGTTCTTC. V gene TRBV19 combines with J gene TRBJ2-1; tentatively, D is TRBD2 (6 bases). The germline V gene encodes CDR1 LNHDA and CDR2 SQIVND (reference sequence). V lost 4 bases and J 9 bases, leaving 13 bases between the germline ends. The CDR3 totals 13 residues.

CDR3 sequence: CASSSGAGVAETQYF. In DNA, the CDR3 is TGTGCCAGCAGCTCCGGGGCAGGGGTAGCGGAGACCCAGTACTTC. The chain combines TRBV5-6 with TRBJ2-5, with D perhaps TRBD1 (6 bases). Germline V gene lookup returns CDR1 SGHDT and CDR2 YYEEEE. CDR3 length: 15 amino acids. V lost 3 bases and J 5 bases, leaving 17 bases between the germline ends.

This chain uses TRBV21-1 with TRBJ2-1; TRBD1, as called in the table, went unchecked against the DNA. TRBV21-1 is a pseudogene segment. The CDR3 is 16 amino acids. CDR3: CASSTLRTGFGNEQFF. The CDR3 DNA reads TGTGCCAGCAGCACCCTAAGGACAGGGTTTGGGAATGAGCAGTTCTTC.

There are a few counts of this clone. V is TRBV6-1 and J is TRBJ1-1; no clear D gene. Trimming cost V 4 bases and J 0 bases, with 0 bases left between them. Looked up from germline, CDR1 is MNHNS and CDR2 is SASEGT. The CDR3 sequence is 11 residues long. Here the CDR3 reads CASSVNTEAFF. In nucleotides, the CDR3 is TGTGCCAGCAGTGTGAACACTGAAGCTTTCTTT.

The rearrangement joins TRBV15 to TRBJ2-3; D gene ambiguous. This CDR3 spans 14 amino acids. Germline CDR1 is LNHNV and CDR2 is YYDKDF (reference sequence). Trimming removed 0 bases from V and 4 bases from J, with 8 bases in between. The CDR3 is CATSRDSSADTQYF. CDR3 coding DNA: TGTGCCACCAGCAGAGATAGCAGTGCAGATACGCAGTATTTT.